These 25 T cell receptor beta chains were all obtained from the same sample, sequenced in a study of blood T cells in healthy people across ages. Next came a second PCR, run for roughly 7 to 12 cycles, which used a sample-barcoded 5' primer along with a J-beta primer mix. One entry per CDR3 protein results from TCRdb running MiXCR on the 5' RACE reads. The sample lists 700,000 or so distinct CDR3 sequences, over 20% occurring once. Sequenced input: blood. The origin of the receptors is a man between 65 and 80 years old in good health.

The gene calls are TRBV28 and TRBJ1-2, with D possibly TRBD1 on 6 matching bases. V lost 5 bases, J lost 3 bases, and 16 bases lay in between. Germline CDR1 MDHEN, CDR2 SYDVKM. CDR3 length: 15 amino acids. The chain's CDR3 is CASSHPRRTDYGYTF. Written as DNA, the CDR3 is TGTGCCAGCAGTCATCCCCGACGGACAGACTATGGCTACACCTTC.

V and J are TRBV3-1 and TRBJ1-3; tentative D call: TRBD1 (6 bases). Trimming cost V 4 bases and J 0 bases, with 13 bases left between them. Germline CDR1 LGHDT, CDR2 YNNKEL (reference sequence). This CDR3 has 16 residues. The CDR3 is CASSRAGDYSGNTIYF. CDR3 bases: TGTGCCAGCAGCCGGGCAGGGGACTACTCTGGAAACACCATATATTTT.

This clonotype has just a few counts. V usage is TRBV29-1 and J usage is TRBJ2-7; possibly TRBD1 for D (5 bases). The germline V and J ends were trimmed by 3 bases and 6 bases, with 9 bases remaining between them. This CDR3 has 11 residues. CDR1 and CDR2 from the germline V gene are SQVTM and ANQGSEA. CDR3 amino acids: CSVEGLGEQYF. CDR3 coding DNA: TGCAGCGTTGAGGGGCTGGGCGAGCAGTACTTC.

The chain's CDR3 is CASSSDGGNGYTF. The CDR3, as DNA: TGCGCCAGCAGCTCGGACGGCGGGAATGGCTACACCTTC. The rearrangement joins TRBV5-1 to TRBJ1-2; no definite D call. The V end lost 3 bases, the J end lost 6 bases, and 12 bases lay between the germline ends. Germline V lookup: CDR1 SGHRS, CDR2 YFSETQ. CDR3 length equals 13 residues.

The sample holds a few counts of this clonotype. The rearrangement uses TRBV29-1 and TRBJ2-3; possible D gene TRBD2, 6 bases. V was trimmed by 5 bases and J by 0 bases, leaving 9 bases between them. The V gene's germline CDR1 is SQVTM and CDR2 ANQGSEA. The CDR3 has 13 amino acids. The CDR3 DNA sequence: TGCAGCGTTAGTCGGGGGAGCACAGATACGCAGTATTTT. Its protein product is CSVSRGSTDTQYF.

This clonotype was seen a few times. The V call is TRBV20-1, the J call TRBJ2-5, with 10 bases lining up with TRBD2. This CDR3 is 14 amino acids long. Germline CDR1 and CDR2: DFQATT and SNEGSKA (reference sequence). With V trimmed by 4 bases and J by 6 bases, 8 bases remained unmatched. The CDR3 region is CSAKPLAGVKTQYF. The CDR3 DNA is TGCAGTGCTAAACCGCTAGCGGGGGTAAAGACCCAGTACTTC.

This clonotype came up a few times. The rearrangement joins TRBV27 to TRBJ2-2; no reliable D call. Looked up from germline, CDR1 is MNHEY and CDR2 is SMNVEV (reference sequence). This CDR3 has 15 amino acids. V was shortened by 3 bases and J by 4 bases, with 12 bases between the two germline ends. CDR3 in DNA: TGTGCCAGCAGTTTGGTCGCCAGACTCACCGGGGAGCTGTTTTTT. Translated: CASSLVARLTGELFF.

This clonotype was seen more than once but under ten times. The chain carries TRBV7-2 and TRBJ2-1, with D uncertain. The J call may not be correct, given that the DNA end is closer to TRBJ2-5. Germline V gene sequence: CDR1 SGHTA, CDR2 FQGNSA. CDR3 length: 15 amino acids. CDR3 protein: CASSLDWMASIAQYF. Here the CDR3 DNA reads TGTGCCAGCAGCTTAGACTGGATGGCTTCGATAGCCCAGTACTTC.

The chain has TRBV6-1 and TRBJ2-6; possible D gene TRBD1, 5 bases. This CDR3 comprises 16 residues. Germline V lookup: CDR1 MNHNS, CDR2 SASEGT. V gave up 2 bases and J gave up 2 bases, with 10 bases separating them. CDR3 bases: TGTGCCAGCAGTGAACAGGGTATCCCTGGGGCCAACGTCCTGACTTTC. Its protein product is CASSEQGIPGANVLTF.

This clonotype was recorded many times. The gene calls are TRBV20-1 and TRBJ2-7; 11 nucleotides match TRBD1. Trimming at V came to 3 bases and at J to 3 bases, leaving 4 bases not matched to a gene. Germline values: CDR1 DFQATT, CDR2 SNEGSKA (reference sequence). This CDR3 has 14 amino acids. CDR3 amino acids: CSASTGTGGYEQYF. The CDR3 nucleotides are TGCAGTGCTAGCACCGGGACAGGGGGCTACGAGCAGTACTTC.

This chain connects TRBV5-6 to TRBJ2-5; TRBD2 agrees at 10 bases. The CDR3 is made up of 16 amino acids. J was trimmed by 2 bases and V by 2 bases; bases with no gene match: 6. Per germline, CDR1 SGHDT and CDR2 YYEEEE. CDR3 loop: CASSFYSGGPQETQYF. CDR3 DNA: TGTGCCAGCAGCTTTTATAGCGGGGGGCCACAAGAGACCCAGTACTTC. The variable domain in full, with the rest retrieved from reference TRBV5-6 and TRBJ2-5, is DAGVTQSPTHLIKTRGQQVTLRCSPKSGHDTVSWYQQALGQGPQFIFQYYEEEERQRGNFPDRFSGHQFPNYSSELNVNALLLGDSALYLCASSFYSGGPQETQYFGPGTRLLVL.

This rearrangement joins TRBV20-1 to TRBJ2-5, with D uncertain. From germline, CDR1 is DFQATT and CDR2 SNEGSKA (reference sequence). V was pared by 6 bases and J by 5 bases, with 16 bases between. The CDR3 totals 13 residues. The CDR3 sequence: CSASSYERETQYF. CDR3 bases: TGCAGTGCCAGCTCCTATGAGAGGGAGACCCAGTACTTC.

In this sample, this clonotype turned up many times. This chain uses TRBV28 with TRBJ1-1; D may be TRBD1 (6 bases). Germline V gives CDR1 MDHEN, CDR2 SYDVKM. Trimming cost V 8 bases and J 4 bases, with 17 bases left between them. This CDR3 is 14 amino acids long. The CDR3 bases are TGTGCCAGCCCCCCCGCGGGGGGCCCCACTGAAGCTTTCTTT. Its protein product is CASPPAGGPTEAFF. The full variable domain, its missing parts supplied by reference TRBV28 and TRBJ1-1, is DVKVTQSSRYLVKRTGEKVFLECVQDMDHENMFWYRQDPGLGLRLIYFSYDVKMKEKGDIPEGYSVSREKKERFSLILESASTNQTSMYLCASPPAGGPTEAFFGQGTRLTVV.

This clonotype was seen only a few times. The V gene is TRBV11-3, the J gene TRBJ2-1; 7 bases match TRBD2. CDR1 is SGHNT and CDR2 is YENEEA in the germline V gene. CDR3 length: 13 amino acids. With 5 bases clipped from V and 4 bases from J, the junction kept 2 bases outside the gene matches. The CDR3: CASSLLAYNEQFF. The CDR3 DNA reads TGTGCCAGCAGCCTACTAGCGTACAATGAGCAGTTCTTC.

This clonotype was observed a few times. The chain employs TRBV27 and TRBJ1-4, with D possibly TRBD1 on 5 matching bases. Trimming removed 6 bases from V and 4 bases from J, with 12 bases in between. The CDR3 extends over 14 amino acids. The V gene's germline CDR1 is MNHEY and CDR2 SMNVEV (reference sequence). This CDR3 reads CASSPTVLNEKLFF. As DNA, the CDR3 is TGTGCCAGCAGCCCGACAGTTCTTAATGAAAAACTGTTTTTT. Complete variable domain (other parts from reference TRBV27 and TRBJ1-4): EAQVTQNPRYLITVTGKKLTVTCSQNMNHEYMSWYRQDPGLGLRQIYYSMNVEVTDKGDVPEGYKVSRKEKRNFPLILESPSPNQTSLYFCASSPTVLNEKLFFGSGTQLSVL.

The rearrangement uses TRBV7-2 and TRBJ2-1; 10 bases match TRBD2. J gave up 7 bases and V 4 bases, and 10 bases lay outside the gene matches. CDR1 is SGHTA, CDR2 FQGNSA, per germline. The CDR3 runs to 16 residues. The CDR3 DNA follows: TGTGCCAGCAGCTCCTACCTAGCGGGAGATCGAAATGAGCAGTTCTTC. It codes for CASSSYLAGDRNEQFF.

This chain connects TRBV10-3 to TRBJ1-4; perhaps TRBD1 as D (5 bases). CDR1 is ENHRY, CDR2 SYGVKD, per germline. V lost 10 bases to trimming and J lost 6 bases, with 15 bases between them. This CDR3 contains 13 residues. CDR3 in DNA: TGTGCCAGCCACCGGGGCGGTGATGAAAAACTGTTTTTT. This translates into CASHRGGDEKLFF.

The chain links TRBV27 to TRBJ2-7, with 11 bases fitting TRBD2. The CDR3 length is 18 residues. CDR1 is MNHEY, CDR2 SMNVEV, per germline (reference sequence). V trimming: 2 bases; J trimming: 4 bases; junction bases outside the gene matches: 13. The CDR3 spells CASSLDSQLTSGVYEQYV. CDR3 nucleotide sequence: TGTGCCAGCAGTTTAGATTCCCAGCTGACTAGCGGGGTTTACGAGCAGTACGTC.

The chain joins TRBV12-3 or TRBV12-4 to TRBJ2-7; 9 bases line up with TRBD2. CDR3 length: 14 amino acids. Losses at the gene ends were 7 bases for V and 0 bases for J; bases not matched to a gene: 4. The CDR3 DNA reads as TGTGCCAGCAACCTAGCGGGGATCTCCTACGAGCAGTACTTC. Residues: CASNLAGISYEQYF.

The V call is TRBV5-1, the J call TRBJ1-2, with D possibly matching TRBD1 (5 bases). CDR1 is SGHRS, CDR2 YFSETQ, per germline. Deletions cut 1 base from V and 2 bases from J, with 9 bases between. CDR3 length equals 14 residues. The CDR3 here is CASSLQDTNYGYTF. In DNA form, the CDR3 reads TGCGCCAGCAGCTTGCAGGACACGAACTATGGCTACACCTTC.

The rearrangement uses TRBV11-1 and TRBJ2-1; a weak D match, TRBD2 (6 bases). CDR3 length: 11 amino acids. Germline V CDR1 and CDR2: SGHAT, FQDESV (reference sequence). V was cut by 4 bases and J by 12 bases, with 10 bases left in between. The CDR3 here is CASSSEEGQFF. The CDR3 nucleotides are TGTGCCAGCAGCTCAGAGGAGGGGCAGTTCTTC.

This clonotype has at least ten counts. This rearrangement joins TRBV12-3 or TRBV12-4 to TRBJ1-4; 9 positions agree with TRBD1. V lost 6 bases to trimming and J lost 7 bases; unmatched junction nucleotides: 9. CDR3 size: 15 residues. The CDR3 DNA follows: TGTGCCAGCAGCCTGACAGGGGGGCGGATTGAAAAACTGTTTTTT. Encoded protein: CASSLTGGRIEKLFF.

This clonotype turned up a few times. CDR3 protein: CATSDTGLGGTQYF. DNA for the CDR3: TGTGCCACCAGTGACACGGGACTTGGGGGTACGCAGTATTTT. The V call is TRBV24-1, the J call TRBJ2-3; TRBD2 might be the D (6 bases). The CDR3 covers 14 residues. The V and J ends lost 4 bases and 8 bases respectively, with 15 bases between them. Germline lookup yields CDR1 KGHDR and CDR2 SFDVKD.

V is TRBV28 and J is TRBJ1-2, with D tentatively TRBD1 (5 bases). The CDR3 extends over 15 amino acids. Trimming removed 3 bases at V and 0 bases at J, with 11 bases between. Germline V gives CDR1 MDHEN, CDR2 SYDVKM. This CDR3 reads CASSLGLGANYGYTF. The CDR3 bases are TGTGCCAGCAGTTTGGGTTTGGGGGCTAACTATGGCTACACCTTC.

The chain combines TRBV3-1 with TRBJ2-1; 9 positions match TRBD1. Germline CDR1 LGHDT, CDR2 YNNKEL (reference sequence). Trimming took 4 bases from V and 5 from J; bases not matched to a gene: 12. The CDR3 consists of 17 residues. DNA of the CDR3: TGTGCCAGCAGCCGATTCACCGGGACAGGGAACGACAATGAGCAGTTCTTC. Its translation is CASSRFTGTGNDNEQFF.